This T cell receptor beta chain comes out of a study of radiotherapy plus CTLA-4 blockade in lung cancer. Study conclusions and caveats: Among reported predictors of response, early blood T cell clone dynamics with interferon-beta performed best. Blood-borne expansion of tumor-derived TCR clones followed radiotherapy plus ipilimumab.

Trimming pared 4 bases from V and 5 bases from J, leaving 11 bases between. The CDR3 has 13 amino acids. Germline CDR1 and CDR2: WSHSY and SAAADI. TCRdb keeps only in-frame clones here, not all; method: immunoSEQ multiplex PCR. The sample includes fewer than 95,000 clones, 83% of them seen just once. Regarding this clone: Its cognate antigen is unknown.

Chemo-refractory metastatic non-small-cell lung cancer patients underwent focal radiation alongside CTLA-4 blockade with ipilimumab. The source of this sequence is a human donor with non-small cell lung cancer who had stable disease on radiotherapy plus ipilimumab. This chain links TRBV10-2 with TRBJ2-5; the D is unclear. Material: peripheral blood, obtained from a patient treated with radiotherapy plus ipilimumab. The DNA for the CDR3 is TGCGCCAGCAGTGTGACTGTCTACGAGACCCAGTACTTC. Amino acids: CASSVTVYETQYF.